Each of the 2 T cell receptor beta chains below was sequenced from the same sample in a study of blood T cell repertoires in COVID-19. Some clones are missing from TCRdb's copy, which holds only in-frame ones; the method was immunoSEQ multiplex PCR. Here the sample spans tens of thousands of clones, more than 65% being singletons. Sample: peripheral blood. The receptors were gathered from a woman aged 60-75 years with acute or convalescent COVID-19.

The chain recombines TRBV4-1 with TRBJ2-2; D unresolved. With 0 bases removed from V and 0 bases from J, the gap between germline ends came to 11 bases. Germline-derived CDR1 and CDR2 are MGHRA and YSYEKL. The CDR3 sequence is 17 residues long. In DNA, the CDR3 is TGCGCCAGCAGCCAAGACCGCTTACACGCGAACACCGGGGAGCTGTTTTTT. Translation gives CASSQDRLHANTGELFF.

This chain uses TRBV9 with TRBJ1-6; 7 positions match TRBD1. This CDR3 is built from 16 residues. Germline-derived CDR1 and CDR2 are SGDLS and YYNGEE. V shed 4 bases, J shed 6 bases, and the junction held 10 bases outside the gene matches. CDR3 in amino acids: CASSTGTVGGNSPLHF. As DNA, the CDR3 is TGTGCCAGCAGCACCGGGACAGTCGGAGGTAATTCACCCCTCCACTTT.